This T cell receptor beta chain was identified during a study of CD8+ T cells in alopecia areata. TCR sequencing used cDNA made by reverse transcription of extracted RNA. Profiled with immunoSEQ multiplex PCR; TCRdb holds only in-frame clones, not every one. The sample carries 150,000 to 200,000 clones, 55% to 75% recorded once. The V end was cut by 4 bases, the J end by 1 base, with 17 bases between. This CDR3 is built from 16 residues. Germline loops: CDR1 GTSNPN, CDR2 SVGIG (reference sequence). Treatment meaning: oral pan-JAK inhibitor, 5-10 mg twice daily. Collected material from alopecia areata patients comprised lesional scalp punch biopsies and peripheral blood. The sorting of PBMCs gave CD4+ and CD8+ T cells. Findings and caveats of the study: Higher clonality than in normal scalp was seen in lesional scalp, especially alopecia totalis/universalis.

In this sample, this clone turned up a few times. Its antigen is currently unknown. The specimen was CD4+ T cells sorted from blood, collected at week 24, from a patient treated with tofacitinib. The TCR originated in a human donor with alopecia areata. The V gene is TRBV30, the J gene TRBJ2-1; perhaps D is TRBD1 or TRBD2 (5 bases each). The CDR3 protein is CAWTFDHGGSYNEQFF. CDR3 sequence (DNA): TGTGCCTGGACTTTCGATCATGGGGGTTCCTACAATGAGCAGTTCTTC.